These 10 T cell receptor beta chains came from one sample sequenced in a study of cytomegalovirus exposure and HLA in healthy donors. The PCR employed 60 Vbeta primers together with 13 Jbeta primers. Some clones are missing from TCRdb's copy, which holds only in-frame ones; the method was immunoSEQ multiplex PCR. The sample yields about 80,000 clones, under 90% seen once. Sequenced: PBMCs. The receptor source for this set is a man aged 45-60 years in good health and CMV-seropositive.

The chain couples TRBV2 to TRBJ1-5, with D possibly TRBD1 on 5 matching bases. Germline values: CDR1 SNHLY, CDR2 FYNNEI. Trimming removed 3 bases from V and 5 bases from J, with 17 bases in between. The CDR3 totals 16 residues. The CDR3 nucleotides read TGTGCCAGCAGTGAGTGGGGGGAGATTTTCGATCAGCCCCAGCATTTT. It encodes CASSEWGEIFDQPQHF.

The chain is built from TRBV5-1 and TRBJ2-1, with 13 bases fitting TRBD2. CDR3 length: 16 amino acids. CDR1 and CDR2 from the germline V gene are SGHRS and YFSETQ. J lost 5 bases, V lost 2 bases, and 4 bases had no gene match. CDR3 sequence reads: CASSLRTSGGNNEQFF. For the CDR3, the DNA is TGCGCCAGCAGCTTACGGACTAGCGGGGGAAACAATGAGCAGTTCTTC.

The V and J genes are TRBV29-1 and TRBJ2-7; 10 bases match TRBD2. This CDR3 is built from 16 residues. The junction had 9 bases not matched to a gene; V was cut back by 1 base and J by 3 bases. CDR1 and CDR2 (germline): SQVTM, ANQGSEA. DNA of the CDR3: TGCAGCGTTGAAGGAGGAGCGGGAGGGGAATTCTACGAGCAGTACTTC. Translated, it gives CSVEGGAGGEFYEQYF.

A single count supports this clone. This CDR3 is CASSRGGSGTDTQYF. As DNA, the CDR3 is TGTGCCAGCAGCCGGGGGGGTAGCGGGACAGATACGCAGTATTTT. J is TRBJ2-3 and V is TRBV7-9; 8 positions agree with TRBD2. Germline CDR1 is SEHNR and CDR2 is FQNEAQ (reference sequence). V shed 5 bases and J 3 bases; nucleotides not matched to a gene: 7. The CDR3 is made up of 15 amino acids.

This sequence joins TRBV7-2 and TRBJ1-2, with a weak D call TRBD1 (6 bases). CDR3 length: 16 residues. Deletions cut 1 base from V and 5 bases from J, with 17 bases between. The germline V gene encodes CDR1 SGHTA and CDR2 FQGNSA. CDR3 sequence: CASSLGGGDTLYGYTF. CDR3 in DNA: TGTGCCAGCAGCTTAGGCGGGGGGGACACCTTATATGGCTACACCTTC.

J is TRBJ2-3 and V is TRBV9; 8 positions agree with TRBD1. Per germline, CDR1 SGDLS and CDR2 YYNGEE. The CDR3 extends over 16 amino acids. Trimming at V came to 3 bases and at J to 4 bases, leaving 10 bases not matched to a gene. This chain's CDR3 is CASSGGGTGPSDTQYF. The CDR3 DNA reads TGTGCCAGCAGCGGAGGGGGGACAGGACCGTCAGATACGCAGTATTTT.

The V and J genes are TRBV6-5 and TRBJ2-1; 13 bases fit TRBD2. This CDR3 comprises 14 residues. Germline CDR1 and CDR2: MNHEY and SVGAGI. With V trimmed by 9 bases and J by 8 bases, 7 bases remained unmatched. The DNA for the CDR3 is TGTGCCAGTCCCACTAGCGGGAGGGGCTATGAGCAGTTCTTC. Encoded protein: CASPTSGRGYEQFF.

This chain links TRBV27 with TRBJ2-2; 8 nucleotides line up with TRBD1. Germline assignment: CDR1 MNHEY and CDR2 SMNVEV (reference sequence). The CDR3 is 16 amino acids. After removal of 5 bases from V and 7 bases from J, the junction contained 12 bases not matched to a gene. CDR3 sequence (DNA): TGTGCCAGCAGTCGACCAACAGGGGGTGGGCACGGGGAGCTGTTTTTT. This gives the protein CASSRPTGGGHGELFF.

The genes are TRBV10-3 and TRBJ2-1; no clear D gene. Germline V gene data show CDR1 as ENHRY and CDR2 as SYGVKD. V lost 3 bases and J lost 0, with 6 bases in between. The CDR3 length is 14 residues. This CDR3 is CAISESSSYNEQFF. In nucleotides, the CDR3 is TGTGCCATCAGTGAATCTAGCTCCTACAATGAGCAGTTCTTC.

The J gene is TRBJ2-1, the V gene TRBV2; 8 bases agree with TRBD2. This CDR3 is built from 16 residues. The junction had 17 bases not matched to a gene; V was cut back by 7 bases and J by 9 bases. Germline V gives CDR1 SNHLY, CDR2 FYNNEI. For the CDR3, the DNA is TGTGCCAGCAAGGCCGTTGGGACTAGTTACTATATTGAGCAGTTCTTC. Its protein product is CASKAVGTSYYIEQFF.